These 15 T cell receptor beta chains share one sample of origin, sequenced in a study of blood T cells in healthy people across ages. Primed by a sample-barcoded 5' primer and a J-beta primer mix, a second PCR proceeded for 7 to 11 cycles. One entry per CDR3 protein results from TCRdb running MiXCR on the 5' RACE reads. The sample lists about 830,000 distinct CDR3 sequences; less than 80% were seen once. The sample was blood. These receptor sequences come from a young man in good health.

In its sample, this clonotype was seen many times. This chain joins TRBV20-1 and TRBJ2-4; unclear D gene. The CDR3 loop spans 12 amino acids. CDR1 and CDR2 from the germline V gene are DFQATT and SNEGSKA (reference sequence). Between the trimmed V and J ends, which lost 8 bases and 6 bases, there was a span of 14 bases. CDR3 coding DNA: TGCAGTCCCCTTTCACAGTTAAACATTCAGTACTTC. Translation gives CSPLSQLNIQYF.

The gene calls are TRBV28 and TRBJ2-2; perhaps TRBD2 as D (5 bases). CDR1 and CDR2 (germline): MDHEN, SYDVKM. V was shortened by 6 bases and J by 7 bases, with 9 bases between the two germline ends. The length of the CDR3 is 12 residues. The CDR3 sequence: CASSPEGGELFF. CDR3 DNA: TGTGCCAGCAGCCCCGAGGGCGGGGAGCTGTTTTTT.

This clonotype has a handful of counts. The V call is TRBV2, the J call TRBJ2-5, with D perhaps being TRBD1 or TRBD2 (5 bases each). Trimming shortened V by 8 bases and J by 5 bases, and 12 bases separated the two germline ends. This CDR3 is 12 amino acids long. Germline CDR1 is SNHLY and CDR2 is FYNNEI. CDR3 coding DNA: TGTGCCAGCGGGCAGGGACGGGAGACCCAGTACTTC. This encodes CASGQGRETQYF.

This clonotype has only a few counts. The chain uses TRBV5-1 and TRBJ2-3, with 13 bases identical to TRBD2. This CDR3 comprises 17 residues. Germline CDR1 is SGHRS and CDR2 is YFSETQ. With 0 bases clipped from V and 3 bases from J, the junction kept 4 bases outside the gene matches. The CDR3 spells CASSLAGTSGVTDTQYF. The CDR3 nucleotides read TGCGCCAGCAGCTTGGCCGGGACTAGCGGGGTAACAGATACGCAGTATTTT.

This chain uses TRBV7-2 with TRBJ2-3, with D unclear. Germline values: CDR1 SGHTA, CDR2 FQGNSA. This CDR3 region has 13 residues. V was shortened by 3 bases and J by 3 bases, with 7 bases between the two germline ends. CDR3 sequence reads: CASSFSGTDTQYF. The DNA for the CDR3 is TGTGCCAGCAGCTTTTCAGGAACAGATACGCAGTATTTT.

This clonotype was seen only a few times. The chain has TRBV24-1 and TRBJ2-3, with 8 nucleotides matching TRBD1. Germline trimming cut 1 base from V and 2 bases from J; bases unmatched to any gene: 7. In germline, CDR1 is KGHDR, CDR2 SFDVKD. The length of the CDR3 is 17 residues. The CDR3 DNA follows: TGTGCCACCAGTGATTTATCCGGGACAGGCCACACAGATACGCAGTATTTT. It encodes CATSDLSGTGHTDTQYF.

This clonotype was counted between two and nine times. This chain uses TRBV27 with TRBJ2-1; tentative D call: TRBD2 (6 bases). Germline lookup yields CDR1 MNHEY and CDR2 SMNVEV (reference sequence). CDR3 length: 14 amino acids. The germline V and J ends were trimmed by 5 bases and 9 bases, with 17 bases remaining between them. The CDR3 here is CASSQWTAGGEQFF. CDR3 in DNA: TGTGCCAGCAGTCAGTGGACTGCCGGGGGTGAGCAGTTCTTC.

This chain uses TRBV27 with TRBJ1-2; 11 nucleotides agree with TRBD1. V gave up 3 bases and J gave up 4 bases; unmatched junction bases: 7. There are 16 residues in the CDR3. CDR1 is MNHEY and CDR2 is SMNVEV in the germline V gene (reference sequence). The CDR3 loop is CASSFSRTGGGYGYTF. The CDR3 region has the DNA TGTGCCAGCAGTTTTTCTAGGACAGGGGGCGGCTATGGCTACACCTTC.

This chain joins TRBV29-1 and TRBJ2-1; either TRBD1 or TRBD2 may supply D (5 bases each). Looked up from germline, CDR1 is SQVTM and CDR2 is ANQGSEA. The ends were cut back, 3 bases at V and 14 bases at J, with 20 bases in the middle. CDR3 length: 13 residues. The CDR3 spells CSVEEWGRPGKFF. The CDR3 DNA reads as TGCAGCGTTGAGGAATGGGGACGACCCGGGAAGTTCTTC.

The J gene is TRBJ2-7, the V gene TRBV28; TRBD1 or TRBD2 may be the D gene (5 bases each). V dropped 10 bases and J dropped 1 base, with 14 bases sitting between them. Looked up from germline, CDR1 is MDHEN and CDR2 is SYDVKM. There are 13 residues in the CDR3. Here the CDR3 DNA reads TGTGCCATTTCCCTGGGGGAGTCCTACGAGCAGTACTTC. Protein: CAISLGESYEQYF.

A single count supports this clonotype. The chain carries TRBV7-6 and TRBJ2-2; the match to TRBD1 covers 8 bases. V lost 4 bases to trimming and J lost 7 bases; unmatched junction nucleotides: 14. There are 17 residues in the CDR3. CDR1 and CDR2 from the germline V gene are SGHVS and FNYEAQ. In nucleotides, the CDR3 is TGTGCCAGCAGCTCGCGAACCTGGACAGGGTTTGGCGGGGAGCTGTTTTTT. Its protein product is CASSSRTWTGFGGELFF.

V and J are TRBV7-2 and TRBJ2-1; 8 nucleotides agree with TRBD2. Germline V lookup: CDR1 SGHTA, CDR2 FQGNSA. The CDR3 contains 15 residues. The V and J ends lost 5 bases and 5 bases, in that order; junction bases with no gene match: 8. The CDR3 here is CASSPAGGTDNEQFF. CDR3 sequence (DNA): TGTGCCAGCAGCCCCGCGGGGGGAACAGACAATGAGCAGTTCTTC.

This clonotype has just a few counts. The chain is built from TRBV6-2 or TRBV6-3 and TRBJ2-7; D perhaps matches TRBD1 (5 bases). V shed 0 bases and J shed 2 bases, with 17 bases lying between them. CDR1 and CDR2 (germline): MNHEY, SVGEGT. This CDR3 region has 17 residues. CDR3 amino acids: CASSYSLKQALTYEQYF. CDR3 sequence (DNA): TGTGCCAGCAGTTACTCCTTGAAACAGGCCCTGACCTACGAGCAGTACTTC.

This clonotype was picked up one time. The rearrangement uses TRBV10-3 and TRBJ2-7; possibly TRBD1 for D (5 bases). Germline CDR1 reads ENHRY; CDR2 reads SYGVKD. V shed 6 bases and J shed 6 bases, with 12 bases lying between them. The CDR3 consists of 12 residues. CDR3 nucleotides: TGTGCCATCAGGGATGGGGCGCGCGAGCAGTACTTC. Its translation: CAIRDGAREQYF.

The chain recombines TRBV14 with TRBJ2-7; D unclear. Germline lookup yields CDR1 SGHDN and CDR2 FVKESK. The V end was cut by 0 bases, the J end by 2 bases, with 8 bases between. CDR3 size: 14 residues. CDR3 amino acids: CASSQDAGAYEQYF. The CDR3 DNA is TGTGCCAGCAGCCAAGATGCAGGCGCCTACGAGCAGTACTTC. Variable domain in full (rest from reference TRBV14 and TRBJ2-7): EAGVTQFPSHSVIEKGQTVTLRCDPISGHDNLYWYRRVMGKEIKFLLHFVKESKQDESGMPNNRFLAERTGGTYSTLKVQPAELEDSGVYFCASSQDAGAYEQYFGPGTRLTVT.